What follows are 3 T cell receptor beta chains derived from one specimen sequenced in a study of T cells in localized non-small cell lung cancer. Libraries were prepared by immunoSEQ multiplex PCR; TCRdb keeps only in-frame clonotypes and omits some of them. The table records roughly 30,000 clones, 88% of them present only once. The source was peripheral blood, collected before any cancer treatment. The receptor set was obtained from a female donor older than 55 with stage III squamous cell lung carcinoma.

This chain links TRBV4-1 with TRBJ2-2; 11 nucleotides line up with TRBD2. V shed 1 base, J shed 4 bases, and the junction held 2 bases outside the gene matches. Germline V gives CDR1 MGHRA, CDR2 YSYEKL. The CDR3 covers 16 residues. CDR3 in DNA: TGCGCCAGCAGCCAAGTTAGCGGGGGGGGCACCGGGGAGCTGTTTTTT. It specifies CASSQVSGGGTGELFF.

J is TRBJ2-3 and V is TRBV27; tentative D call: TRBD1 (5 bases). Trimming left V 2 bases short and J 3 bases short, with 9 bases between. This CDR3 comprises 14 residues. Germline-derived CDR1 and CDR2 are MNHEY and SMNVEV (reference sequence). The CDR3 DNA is TGTGCCAGCAGTTTAAAAGGGGCGACAGATACGCAGTATTTT. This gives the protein CASSLKGATDTQYF.

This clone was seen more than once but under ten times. The CDR3 sequence: CASSPGRVQETQYF. Here the CDR3 DNA reads TGTGCCAGCAGCCCCGGACGTGTCCAAGAGACCCAGTACTTC. The chain recombines TRBV5-4 with TRBJ2-5; D is unclear. The CDR3 covers 14 residues. Germline V CDR1 and CDR2: SGHNT, YYREEE (reference sequence). Trimming left V 4 bases short and J 1 base short, with 11 bases between.